What follows describes a single T cell receptor (beta chain). Its target is not known. Trimming removed 3 bases from V and 4 bases from J, with 12 bases in between. Germline CDR1 reads LNHDA; CDR2 reads SQIVND (reference sequence). The length of the CDR3 is 14 residues. This sample was included in a study of tissue T cells after allogeneic stem cell transplantation. Overall study: Pathologist review favored tissue samples showing histologically apparent lymphocytes. Overall study findings and caveats: Within patients, tissue anatomy strongly shaped TCR repertoire composition.

GI sites, liver, skin and spleen were taken after median 9.75 post-mortem hours. TCRbeta CDR3 was sequenced at survey depth with template counts. Data came from immunoSEQ multiplex PCR; TCRdb stores just in-frame clones and leaves some out. The data contain about 4,300 clones, roughly three quarters of them singletons. V is TRBV19 and J is TRBJ1-2, with D possibly matching TRBD1 (5 bases). Sequenced here: duodenal tissue, sampled at autopsy. This clonotype originated in a female patient between 18 and 50 years old with steroid-refractory graft-versus-host disease after an allogeneic stem cell transplant. Some of the T cells might come from the graft donor. This CDR3 reads CASSIIKGTYGYTF. DNA of the CDR3: TGTGCCAGTAGTATTATTAAGGGGACCTATGGCTACACCTTC.